The 8 T cell receptor beta chains given below trace back to one sample, sequenced in a study of OX40 agonist ivuxolimab in advanced cancers. The repertoire was sequenced with immunoSEQ multiplex PCR; TCRdb's copy has only in-frame clones and lacks some. The table records around 83,000 clones, 70% to 85% of them present only once. This material consisted of CD4+ or CD8+ T cells sorted from blood, taken in a trial of the OX40 agonist ivuxolimab. The receptors derive from an adult with an advanced solid tumor such as melanoma, head and neck, liver or kidney cancer.

The rearrangement links TRBV7-9 to TRBJ2-1; TRBD2 matches 10 bases. V lost 4 bases, J lost 2 bases, and 5 bases stayed unmatched. The CDR3 consists of 16 residues. Germline V gene data show CDR1 as SEHNR and CDR2 as FQNEAQ (reference sequence). The CDR3 spells CASSSILAGTYNEQFF. CDR3 DNA: TGTGCCAGCAGCTCTATACTAGCGGGGACCTACAATGAGCAGTTCTTC.

This clone was recorded a few times. This sequence joins TRBV30 and TRBJ1-2; no definite D call. The CDR3 totals 11 residues. V gave up 0 bases and J gave up 7 bases, with 6 bases separating them. Germline CDR1 and CDR2: GTSNPN and SVGIG (reference sequence). The CDR3 nucleotides read TGTGCCTGGAGTGTTTTGAGTGGCTACACCTTC. Translated, it gives CAWSVLSGYTF.

V is TRBV4-2 and J is TRBJ2-7; 9 bases are a match to TRBD2. The J segment lost 4 bases and the V segment lost 0 bases, leaving 7 bases of the junction unmatched. This CDR3 has 16 amino acids. Germline V gives CDR1 LGHNA, CDR2 YNFKEQ. In DNA form, the CDR3 reads TGTGCCAGCAGCCAAGATACGGCTAGCGGGGTGTACGAGCAGTACTTC. Amino acid sequence: CASSQDTASGVYEQYF.

The chain joins TRBV11-1 to TRBJ2-1, with D hard to call. There are 12 residues in the CDR3. The V gene lost 5 bases and the J gene lost 10 bases, with 12 bases spanning the gap. The germline V gene encodes CDR1 SGHAT and CDR2 FQDESV (reference sequence). The CDR3 sequence is CASSHGLEEQFF. The CDR3 DNA reads as TGTGCCAGCAGCCATGGGCTTGAGGAGCAGTTCTTC.

This sequence joins TRBV2 and TRBJ1-6; TRBD1 matches at 7 bases. Germline-derived CDR1 and CDR2 are SNHLY and FYNNEI. This CDR3 comprises 15 residues. V gave up 7 bases and J gave up 10 bases; unmatched junction bases: 13. CDR3 DNA sequence: TGTGCCAGCACCTCTGCGACAGGGCAGGGATCACCCCTCCACTTT. This encodes CASTSATGQGSPLHF.

The CDR3 region is CASSPGDDYEQYF. CDR3 in DNA: TGCGCCAGCAGCCCAGGGGACGACTACGAGCAGTACTTC. The chain links TRBV5-1 to TRBJ2-7, with D tentatively TRBD1 (6 bases). Trimming removed 4 bases at V and 3 bases at J, with 11 bases between. Germline CDR1 and CDR2: SGHRS and YFSETQ. This CDR3 contains 13 residues. The full variable domain, its missing parts supplied by reference TRBV5-1 and TRBJ2-7, is KAGVTQTPRYLIKTRGQQVTLSCSPISGHRSVSWYQQTPGQGLQFLFEYFSETQRNKGNFPGRFSGRQFSNSRSEMNVSTLELGDSALYLCASSPGDDYEQYFGPGTRLTVT.

The CDR3 bases are TGTGCCAGCAGTGGGCAGGGTTACGAGCAGTACTTC. Translated: CASSGQGYEQYF. This chain connects TRBV27 to TRBJ2-7; weak D call: TRBD1 (5 bases). This CDR3 has 12 amino acids. Germline CDR1 and CDR2: MNHEY and SMNVEV (reference sequence). Between the trimmed V and J ends, which lost 5 bases and 4 bases, there was a span of 9 bases.

This sequence joins TRBV18 and TRBJ2-7; 7 bases agree with TRBD2. The J segment lost 6 bases and the V segment lost 2 bases, leaving 1 base of the junction unmatched. Germline lookup yields CDR1 KGHSH and CDR2 LQKENI. The CDR3 is made up of 12 amino acids. The DNA for the CDR3 is TGTGCCAGCTCACCATCGGGGGGCGAGCAGTACTTC. It translates to CASSPSGGEQYF.